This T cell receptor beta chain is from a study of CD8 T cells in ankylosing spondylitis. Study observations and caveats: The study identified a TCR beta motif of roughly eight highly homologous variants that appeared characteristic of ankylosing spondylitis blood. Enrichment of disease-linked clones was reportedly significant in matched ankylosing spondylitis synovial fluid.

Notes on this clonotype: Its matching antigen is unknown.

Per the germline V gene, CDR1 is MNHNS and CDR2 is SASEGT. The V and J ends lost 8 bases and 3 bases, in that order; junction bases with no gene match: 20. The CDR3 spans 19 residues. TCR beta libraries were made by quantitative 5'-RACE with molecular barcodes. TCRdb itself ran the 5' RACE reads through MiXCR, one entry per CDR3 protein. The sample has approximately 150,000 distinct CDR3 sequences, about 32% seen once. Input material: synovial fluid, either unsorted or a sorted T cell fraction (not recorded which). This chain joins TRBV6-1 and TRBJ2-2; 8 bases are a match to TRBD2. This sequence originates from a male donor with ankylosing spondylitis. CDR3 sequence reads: CASDRGGPTGLGDTGELFF. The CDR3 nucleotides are TGTGCCAGCGACCGAGGCGGGCCGACGGGACTAGGGGACACCGGGGAGCTGTTTTTT.